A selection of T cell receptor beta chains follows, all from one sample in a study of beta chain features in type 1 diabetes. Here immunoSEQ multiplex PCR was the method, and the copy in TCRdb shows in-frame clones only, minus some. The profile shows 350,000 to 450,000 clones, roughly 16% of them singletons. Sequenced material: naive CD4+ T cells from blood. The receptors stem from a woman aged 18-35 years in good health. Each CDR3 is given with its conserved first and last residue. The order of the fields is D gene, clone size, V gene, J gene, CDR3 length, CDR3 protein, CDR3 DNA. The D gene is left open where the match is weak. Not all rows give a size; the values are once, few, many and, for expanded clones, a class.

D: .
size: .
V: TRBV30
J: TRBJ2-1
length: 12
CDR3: CAWSLGGDEQFF
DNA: TGTGCCTGGAGCCTGGGGGGTGATGAGCAGTTCTTC

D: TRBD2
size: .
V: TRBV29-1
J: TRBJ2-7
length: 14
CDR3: CSVVGSGRLYEQYF
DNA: TGCAGCGTTGTAGGTAGCGGGAGGTTATACGAGCAGTACTTC

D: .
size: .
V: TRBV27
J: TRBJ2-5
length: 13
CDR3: CASSLTEQETQYF
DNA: TGTGCCAGCAGTTTGACAGAACAAGAGACCCAGTACTTC

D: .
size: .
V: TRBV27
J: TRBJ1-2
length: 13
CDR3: CASSFRGNHGYTF
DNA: TGTGCCAGCAGTTTTAGGGGCAATCATGGCTACACCTTC

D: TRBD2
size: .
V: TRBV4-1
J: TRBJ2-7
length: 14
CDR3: CASSQVTSGYEQYF
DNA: TGCGCCAGCAGCCAAGTGACTAGCGGTTACGAGCAGTACTTC

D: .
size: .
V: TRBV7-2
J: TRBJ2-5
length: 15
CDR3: CASSSEGLREETQYF
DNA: TGTGCCAGCAGCTCCGAGGGGCTACGGGAGGAGACCCAGTACTTC

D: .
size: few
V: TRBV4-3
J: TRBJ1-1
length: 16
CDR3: CASSQDGSVRGRQAFF
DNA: TGCGCCAGCAGCCAAGATGGTTCGGTCAGGGGACGGCAAGCTTTCTTT

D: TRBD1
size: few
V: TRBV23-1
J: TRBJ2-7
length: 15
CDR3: CASSQPGQAKYEQYF
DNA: TGCGCCAGCAGTCAACCGGGACAGGCCAAATACGAGCAGTACTTC

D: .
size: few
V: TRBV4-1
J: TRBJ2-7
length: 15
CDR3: CASSQEEGTLREQYF
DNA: TGCGCCAGCAGCCAAGAGGAGGGGACTCTTCGGGAGCAGTACTTC

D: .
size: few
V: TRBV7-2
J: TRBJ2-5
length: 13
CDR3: CASSRQELETQYF
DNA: TGTGCCAGCAGCCGACAGGAGTTGGAGACCCAGTACTTC

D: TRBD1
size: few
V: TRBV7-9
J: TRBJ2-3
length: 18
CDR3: CASSSPQGQGGSTDTQYF
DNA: TGTGCCAGCAGCTCCCCCCAAGGACAGGGGGGAAGCACAGATACGCAGTATTTT

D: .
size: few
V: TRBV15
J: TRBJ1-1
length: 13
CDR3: CATSRDLVAEAFF
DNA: TGTGCCACCAGCAGAGATTTAGTAGCTGAAGCTTTCTTT

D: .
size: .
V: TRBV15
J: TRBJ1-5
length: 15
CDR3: CATSLVGAGNQPQHF
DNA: TGTGCCACCAGCCTTGTGGGCGCGGGAAATCAGCCCCAGCATTTT

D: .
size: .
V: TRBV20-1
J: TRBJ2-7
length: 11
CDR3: CSATTTYEQYF
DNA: TGCAGTGCTACAACTACCTACGAGCAGTACTTC

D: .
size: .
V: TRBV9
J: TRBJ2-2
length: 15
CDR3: CASSPPGYLSGELFF
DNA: TGTGCCAGCAGCCCCCCAGGGTATCTCTCCGGGGAGCTGTTTTTT